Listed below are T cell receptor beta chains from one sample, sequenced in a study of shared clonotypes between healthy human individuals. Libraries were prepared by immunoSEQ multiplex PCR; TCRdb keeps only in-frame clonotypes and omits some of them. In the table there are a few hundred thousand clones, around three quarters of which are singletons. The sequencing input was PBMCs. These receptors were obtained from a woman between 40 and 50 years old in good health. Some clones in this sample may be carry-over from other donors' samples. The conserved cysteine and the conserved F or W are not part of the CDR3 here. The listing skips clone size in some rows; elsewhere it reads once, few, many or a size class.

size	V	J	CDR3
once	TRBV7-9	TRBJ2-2	ASSGIYTGELF
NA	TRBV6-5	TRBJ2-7	ASSYSMDRDYEQY
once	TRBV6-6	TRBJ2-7	ASSWDAASGGYEQY
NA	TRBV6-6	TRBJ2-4	ASSPGRGPSPNIQY
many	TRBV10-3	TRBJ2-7	AISESSAPGVKQY
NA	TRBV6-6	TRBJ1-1	ASSTPVTGNTEAF
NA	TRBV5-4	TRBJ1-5	ASSLYGTGSNQPQH
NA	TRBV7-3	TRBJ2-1	ASSVAGVSYNEQF
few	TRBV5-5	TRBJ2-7	ASSPHYEQY
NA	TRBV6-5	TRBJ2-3	ASSINSGTDTQY
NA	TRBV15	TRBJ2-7	ATSRDRAGAYEQY
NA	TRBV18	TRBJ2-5	ASSPAGGGIETQY
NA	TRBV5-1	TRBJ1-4	ASSLAGTANEKLF
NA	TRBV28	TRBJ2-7	ASSTYGTGTYEQY
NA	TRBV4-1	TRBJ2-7	ASSLGGAVEQY
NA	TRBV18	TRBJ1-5	ASSPGQQHQPQH
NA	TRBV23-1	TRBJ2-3	ASSRGRGATDTQY
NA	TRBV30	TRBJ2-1	AWNTRENDEQF
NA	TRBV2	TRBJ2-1	ASSATSGKNNEQF
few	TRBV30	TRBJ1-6	AWSEEGRASSPLH
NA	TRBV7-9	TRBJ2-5	ASSLAGTAQETQY
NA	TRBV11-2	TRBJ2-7	ASSLGAAYEQY
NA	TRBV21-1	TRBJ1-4	ASSKRMTNEKLF
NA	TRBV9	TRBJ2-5	ASSLRDLGGETQY
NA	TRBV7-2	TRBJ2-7	ASSLAGTYSYEQY
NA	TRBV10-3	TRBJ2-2	AISPGLAGTGELF
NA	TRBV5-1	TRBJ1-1	ASSFGTNTEAF